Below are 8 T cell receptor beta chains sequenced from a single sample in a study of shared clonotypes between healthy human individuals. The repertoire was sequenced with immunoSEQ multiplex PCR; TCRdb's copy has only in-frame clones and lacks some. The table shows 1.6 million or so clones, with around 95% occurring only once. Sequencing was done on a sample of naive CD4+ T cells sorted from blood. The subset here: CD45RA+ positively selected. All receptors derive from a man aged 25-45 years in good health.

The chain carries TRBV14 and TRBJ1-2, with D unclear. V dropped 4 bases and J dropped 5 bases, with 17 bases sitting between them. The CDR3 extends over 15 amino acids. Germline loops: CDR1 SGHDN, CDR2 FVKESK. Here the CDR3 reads CASSLKSEGGYGYTF. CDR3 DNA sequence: TGTGCCAGCAGCCTAAAGTCTGAGGGAGGGTATGGCTACACCTTC.

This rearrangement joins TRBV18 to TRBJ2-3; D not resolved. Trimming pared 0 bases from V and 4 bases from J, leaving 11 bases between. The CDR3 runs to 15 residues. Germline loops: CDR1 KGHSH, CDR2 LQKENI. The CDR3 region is CASSPPSSQSDTQYF. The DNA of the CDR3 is TGTGCCAGCTCACCACCTTCTTCACAGTCAGATACGCAGTATTTT.

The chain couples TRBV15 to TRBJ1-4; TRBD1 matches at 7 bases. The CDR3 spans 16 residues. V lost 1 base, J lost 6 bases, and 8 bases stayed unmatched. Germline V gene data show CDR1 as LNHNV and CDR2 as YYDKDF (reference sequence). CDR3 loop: CATSRAAPRGYEKLFF. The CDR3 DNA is TGTGCCACCAGCAGAGCGGCACCCAGGGGGTATGAAAAACTGTTTTTT.

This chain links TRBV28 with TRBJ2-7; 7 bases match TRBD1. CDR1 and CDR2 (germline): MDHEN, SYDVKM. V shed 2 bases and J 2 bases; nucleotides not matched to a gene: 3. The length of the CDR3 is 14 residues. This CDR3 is CASSLGTVPYEQYF. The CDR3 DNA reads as TGTGCCAGCAGTTTAGGGACAGTTCCCTACGAGCAGTACTTC.

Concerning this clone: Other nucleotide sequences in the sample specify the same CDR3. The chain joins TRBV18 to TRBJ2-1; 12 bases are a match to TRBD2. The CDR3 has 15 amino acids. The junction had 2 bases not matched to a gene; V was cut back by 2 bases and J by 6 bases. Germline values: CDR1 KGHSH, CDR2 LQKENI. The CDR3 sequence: CASSPSLAGGNEQFF. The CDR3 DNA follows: TGTGCCAGCTCACCATCACTAGCGGGGGGCAATGAGCAGTTCTTC.

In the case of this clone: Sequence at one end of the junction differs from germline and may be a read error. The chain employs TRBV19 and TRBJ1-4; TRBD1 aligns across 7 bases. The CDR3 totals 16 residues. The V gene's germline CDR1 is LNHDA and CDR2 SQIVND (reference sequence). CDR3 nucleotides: TGTGGCAGTTCCAACTTATACAGGGGCCTAAATGAAAAACTGTTTTTT. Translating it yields CGSSNLYRGLNEKLFF.

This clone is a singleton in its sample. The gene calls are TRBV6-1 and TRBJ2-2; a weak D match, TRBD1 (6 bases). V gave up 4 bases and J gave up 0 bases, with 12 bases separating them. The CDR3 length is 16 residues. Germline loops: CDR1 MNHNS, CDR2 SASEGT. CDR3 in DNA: TGTGCCAGCAGTGGATGGACAGACGCGAACACCGGGGAGCTGTTTTTT. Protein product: CASSGWTDANTGELFF.

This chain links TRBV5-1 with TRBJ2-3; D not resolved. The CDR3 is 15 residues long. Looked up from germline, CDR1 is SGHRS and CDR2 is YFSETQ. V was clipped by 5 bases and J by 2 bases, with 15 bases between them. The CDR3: CASSSLRSDTDTQYF. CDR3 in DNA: TGCGCCAGCAGTTCCCTTCGGAGTGACACAGATACGCAGTATTTT. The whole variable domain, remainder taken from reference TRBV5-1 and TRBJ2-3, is KAGVTQTPRYLIKTRGQQVTLSCSPISGHRSVSWYQQTPGQGLQFLFEYFSETQRNKGNFPGRFSGRQFSNSRSEMNVSTLELGDSALYLCASSSLRSDTDTQYFGPGTRLTVL.